These 18 T cell receptor beta chains came from one sample sequenced in a study of early stage breast cancer tumors. Repertoires were generated with immunoSEQ multiplex PCR, while TCRdb's copy carries only in-frame clones and drops some. The table includes approximately 70,000 clones, 80% detected once. The sequencing input was blood. The receptors were sampled from a person aged 35-55 years with breast cancer.

V usage is TRBV18 and J usage is TRBJ2-1, with D possibly TRBD2 on 6 matching bases. In germline, CDR1 is KGHSH, CDR2 LQKENI. CDR3 length equals 14 residues. The germline V and J ends were trimmed by 4 bases and 4 bases, with 11 bases remaining between them. This CDR3 reads CASSRGDGYNEQFF. The CDR3, as DNA: TGTGCCAGCTCACGGGGGGACGGGTACAATGAGCAGTTCTTC.

This clone was recorded a few times. The V call is TRBV18, the J call TRBJ2-7, with TRBD1 identical over 8 bases. The germline V gene has CDR1 KGHSH and CDR2 LQKENI. V was pared by 0 bases and J by 1 base, with 8 bases of the junction left unmatched. CDR3 length: 17 residues. CDR3 nucleotide sequence: TGTGCCAGCTCACCACCGACTACAGGGGGACGATCCTACGAGCAGTACTTC. Amino acids: CASSPPTTGGRSYEQYF.

This chain links TRBV14 with TRBJ2-2; 14 nucleotides match TRBD2. CDR3 length: 18 residues. J was trimmed by 6 bases and V by 1 base; bases with no gene match: 7. The germline CDR1 and CDR2 sequences are SGHDN and FVKESK. Written as DNA, the CDR3 is TGTGCCAGCAGCCAAGGAGGACTAGCGGGAGGTCTAGCCGGGGAGCTGTTTTTT. This gives the protein CASSQGGLAGGLAGELFF. The full variable domain, its missing parts supplied by reference TRBV14 and TRBJ2-2, is EAGVTQFPSHSVIEKGQTVTLRCDPISGHDNLYWYRRVMGKEIKFLLHFVKESKQDESGMPNNRFLAERTGGTYSTLKVQPAELEDSGVYFCASSQGGLAGGLAGELFFGEGSRLTVL.

The chain uses TRBV6-1 and TRBJ1-1; D unresolved. This CDR3 has 13 amino acids. Trimming pared 3 bases from V and 0 bases from J, leaving 5 bases between. CDR1 is MNHNS, CDR2 SASEGT, per germline. The CDR3 loop reads CASSESLNTEAFF. For the CDR3, the DNA is TGTGCCAGCAGTGAGTCTTTGAACACTGAAGCTTTCTTT.

This chain connects TRBV5-1 to TRBJ2-5; 8 bases are a match to TRBD2. CDR3 length equals 15 residues. Germline V gene sequence: CDR1 SGHRS, CDR2 YFSETQ. J lost 5 bases, V lost 0 bases, and 6 bases had no gene match. CDR3 DNA: TGCGCCAGCAGCTTGGTCGGGAGGGCCCACGAGACCCAGTACTTC. Protein: CASSLVGRAHETQYF.

V usage is TRBV7-6 and J usage is TRBJ2-1, with 14 bases fitting TRBD2. Germline loops: CDR1 SGHVS, CDR2 FNYEAQ. The CDR3 covers 15 residues. The V segment lost 5 bases and the J segment 9 bases; nucleotides outside the gene matches: 6. The CDR3 spells CASSTGLAGGGEQFF. The CDR3 DNA sequence: TGTGCCAGCAGCACCGGACTAGCGGGAGGTGGTGAGCAGTTCTTC.

This clone has a single count. The chain links TRBV30 to TRBJ1-5, with TRBD1 matching 9 bases. This CDR3 region has 15 residues. The V gene end was trimmed by 3 bases and the J gene end by 2 bases; junction bases not matched to a gene: 5. In germline, CDR1 is GTSNPN, CDR2 SVGIG (reference sequence). The CDR3 DNA reads as TGTGCCTGGAGCCCGGACAGGGGAGGCAATCAGCCCCAGCATTTT. Encoded protein: CAWSPDRGGNQPQHF.

J is TRBJ1-1 and V is TRBV5-1; a weak D match, TRBD1 (6 bases). Germline V gene data show CDR1 as SGHRS and CDR2 as YFSETQ. Trimming took off 4 bases at V and 1 base at J, with 14 bases between the two ends. The CDR3 runs to 15 residues. The chain's CDR3 is CASSGAGGPNTEAFF. In nucleotides, the CDR3 is TGCGCCAGCAGCGGGGCGGGGGGCCCGAACACTGAAGCTTTCTTT. The full variable domain, rest sourced from reference TRBV5-1 and TRBJ1-1, is KAGVTQTPRYLIKTRGQQVTLSCSPISGHRSVSWYQQTPGQGLQFLFEYFSETQRNKGNFPGRFSGRQFSNSRSEMNVSTLELGDSALYLCASSGAGGPNTEAFFGQGTRLTVV.

The chain carries TRBV7-9 and TRBJ2-1; 12 positions match TRBD2. Germline V CDR1 and CDR2: SEHNR, FQNEAQ (reference sequence). There are 16 residues in the CDR3. Trimming removed 2 bases from V and 8 bases from J; junction bases left unmatched: 7. The CDR3 region is CASSLWRTSGIDEQFF. DNA of the CDR3: TGTGCCAGCAGCTTATGGCGGACTAGCGGGATAGATGAGCAGTTCTTC.

The genes are TRBV7-6 and TRBJ2-1; unclear D gene. The germline gives CDR1 SGHVS, CDR2 FNYEAQ. With 6 bases removed from V and 7 bases from J, the gap between germline ends came to 7 bases. The CDR3 covers 11 residues. The CDR3: CASSLGNEQFF. The CDR3 DNA sequence: TGTGCCAGCAGTCTGGGGAATGAGCAGTTCTTC.

V and J are TRBV18 and TRBJ2-1; 10 positions agree with TRBD1. V dropped 2 bases and J dropped 6; count of bases not matched to a gene: 1. From germline, CDR1 is KGHSH and CDR2 LQKENI. The CDR3 covers 14 residues. The CDR3 is CASSPGQGGNEQFF. As DNA, the CDR3 is TGTGCCAGCTCACCAGGACAGGGGGGCAATGAGCAGTTCTTC.

This clone showed up just a few times. In DNA, the CDR3 is TGTGCCAGTAGCCCTCGTCCGGGTACCGGGGAGCTGTTTTTT. Amino acids: CASSPRPGTGELFF. The J gene is TRBJ2-2, the V gene TRBV19; D not certain. Per the germline V gene, CDR1 is LNHDA and CDR2 is SQIVND (reference sequence). The CDR3 spans 14 residues. The V end was cut by 6 bases, the J end by 5 bases, with 13 bases between.

V usage is TRBV9 and J usage is TRBJ2-5; D is tentatively TRBD1 or TRBD2 (6 bases each). CDR1 and CDR2 (germline): SGDLS, YYNGEE. V lost 6 bases, J lost 3 bases, and 15 bases lay in between. The CDR3 covers 14 residues. The chain's CDR3 is CASKSGAGEETQYF. As DNA, the CDR3 is TGTGCCAGCAAATCGGGGGCCGGAGAAGAGACCCAGTACTTC.

J is TRBJ2-3 and V is TRBV28; 9 nucleotides line up with TRBD1. Trimming cost V 4 bases and J 1 base; bases outside gene matches: 6. Germline V gene data show CDR1 as MDHEN and CDR2 as SYDVKM. The CDR3 loop spans 16 amino acids. CDR3 loop: CASSSGTGRGTDTQYF. DNA for the CDR3: TGTGCCAGCAGTTCGGGGACAGGGCGGGGCACAGATACGCAGTATTTT. Drawing the rest from reference TRBV28 and TRBJ2-3, the complete variable domain is DVKVTQSSRYLVKRTGEKVFLECVQDMDHENMFWYRQDPGLGLRLIYFSYDVKMKEKGDIPEGYSVSREKKERFSLILESASTNQTSMYLCASSSGTGRGTDTQYFGPGTRLTVL.

The V call is TRBV18, the J call TRBJ2-7; D perhaps matches TRBD1 (5 bases). From germline, CDR1 is KGHSH and CDR2 LQKENI. Trimming removed 5 bases from V and 2 bases from J, with 10 bases in between. The CDR3 is 13 amino acids. CDR3 sequence reads: CASSEGEAYEQYF. The CDR3 DNA reads TGTGCCAGCTCAGAAGGGGAAGCCTACGAGCAGTACTTC.

This clone showed up just a few times. The V and J genes are TRBV11-3 and TRBJ2-3; TRBD1 might be the D (6 bases). The V end lost 4 bases, the J end lost 8 bases, and 13 bases lay between the germline ends. Germline loops: CDR1 SGHNT, CDR2 YENEEA. The CDR3 extends over 13 amino acids. The CDR3 is CASSSGQMATQYF. The CDR3 region has the DNA TGTGCCAGCAGCTCAGGACAGATGGCTACGCAGTATTTT.

This clone has a handful of counts. The CDR3, as DNA: TGTGCCAGCAGTTACGGGCTGGTGATGAACACTGAAGCTTTCTTT. Its protein product is CASSYGLVMNTEAFF. This chain joins TRBV6-5 and TRBJ1-1; D call uncertain. Deletions cut 2 bases from V and 0 bases from J, with 10 bases between. The CDR3 spans 15 residues. Germline V gene lookup returns CDR1 MNHEY and CDR2 SVGAGI.

The chain combines TRBV28 with TRBJ1-1; a weak D match, TRBD1 (5 bases). With 7 bases removed from V and 1 base from J, the gap between germline ends came to 10 bases. The germline gives CDR1 MDHEN, CDR2 SYDVKM. The CDR3 contains 13 residues. In DNA, the CDR3 is TGTGCCAGCACCGGGACGGAGAACACTGAAGCTTTCTTT. Amino acid sequence: CASTGTENTEAFF.